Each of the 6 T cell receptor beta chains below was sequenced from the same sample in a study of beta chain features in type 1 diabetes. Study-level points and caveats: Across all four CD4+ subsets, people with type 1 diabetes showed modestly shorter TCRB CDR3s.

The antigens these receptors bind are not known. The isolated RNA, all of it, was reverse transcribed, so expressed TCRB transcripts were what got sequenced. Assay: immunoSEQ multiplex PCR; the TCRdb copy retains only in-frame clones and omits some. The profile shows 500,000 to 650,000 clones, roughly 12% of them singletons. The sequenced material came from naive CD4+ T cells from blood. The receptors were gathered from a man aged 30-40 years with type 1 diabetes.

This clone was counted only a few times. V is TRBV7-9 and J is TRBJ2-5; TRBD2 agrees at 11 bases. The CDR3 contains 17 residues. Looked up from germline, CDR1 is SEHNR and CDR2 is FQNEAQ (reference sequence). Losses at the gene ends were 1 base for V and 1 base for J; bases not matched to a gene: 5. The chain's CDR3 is CASSLVLAGGAQETQYF. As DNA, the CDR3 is TGTGCCAGCAGCTTAGTCCTAGCGGGGGGTGCCCAAGAGACCCAGTACTTC.

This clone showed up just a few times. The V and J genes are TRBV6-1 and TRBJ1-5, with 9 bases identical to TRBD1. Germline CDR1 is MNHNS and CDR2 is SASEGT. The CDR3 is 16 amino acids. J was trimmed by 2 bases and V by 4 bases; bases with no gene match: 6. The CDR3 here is CASSGRQGVGNQPQHF. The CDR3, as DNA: TGTGCCAGCAGTGGACGACAGGGGGTTGGCAATCAGCCCCAGCATTTT.

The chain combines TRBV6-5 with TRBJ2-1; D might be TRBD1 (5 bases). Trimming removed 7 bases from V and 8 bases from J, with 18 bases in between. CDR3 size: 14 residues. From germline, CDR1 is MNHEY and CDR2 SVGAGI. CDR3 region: CASKWAGSSDEQFF. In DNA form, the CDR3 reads TGTGCCAGCAAATGGGCAGGGTCATCTGATGAGCAGTTCTTC.

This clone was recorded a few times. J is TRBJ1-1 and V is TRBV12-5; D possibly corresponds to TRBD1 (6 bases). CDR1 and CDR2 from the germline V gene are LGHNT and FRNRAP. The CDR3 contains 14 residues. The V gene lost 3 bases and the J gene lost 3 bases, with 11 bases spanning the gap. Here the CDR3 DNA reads TGTGCTAGTGGTTTAGGACAGCTAGACACTGAAGCTTTCTTT. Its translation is CASGLGQLDTEAFF. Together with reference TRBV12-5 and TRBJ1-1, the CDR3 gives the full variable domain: DARVTQTPRHKVTEMGQEVTMRCQPILGHNTVFWYRQTMMQGLELLAYFRNRAPLDDSGMPKDRFSAEMPDATLATLKIQPSEPRDSAVYFCASGLGQLDTEAFFGQGTRLTVV.

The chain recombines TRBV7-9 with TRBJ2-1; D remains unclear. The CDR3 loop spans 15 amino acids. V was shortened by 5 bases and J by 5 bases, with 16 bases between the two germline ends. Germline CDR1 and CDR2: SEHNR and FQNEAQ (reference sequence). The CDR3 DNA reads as TGTGCCAGCAGCGCATGGCTGGGCCTTAACAATGAGCAGTTCTTC. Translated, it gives CASSAWLGLNNEQFF.

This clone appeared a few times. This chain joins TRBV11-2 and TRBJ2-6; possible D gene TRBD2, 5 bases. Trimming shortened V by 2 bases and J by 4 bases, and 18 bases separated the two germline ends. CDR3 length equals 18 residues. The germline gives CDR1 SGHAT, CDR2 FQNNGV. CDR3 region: CASSLRARRGSGANVLTF. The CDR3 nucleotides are TGTGCCAGCAGCTTAAGGGCTCGACGAGGGTCCGGGGCCAACGTCCTGACTTTC.